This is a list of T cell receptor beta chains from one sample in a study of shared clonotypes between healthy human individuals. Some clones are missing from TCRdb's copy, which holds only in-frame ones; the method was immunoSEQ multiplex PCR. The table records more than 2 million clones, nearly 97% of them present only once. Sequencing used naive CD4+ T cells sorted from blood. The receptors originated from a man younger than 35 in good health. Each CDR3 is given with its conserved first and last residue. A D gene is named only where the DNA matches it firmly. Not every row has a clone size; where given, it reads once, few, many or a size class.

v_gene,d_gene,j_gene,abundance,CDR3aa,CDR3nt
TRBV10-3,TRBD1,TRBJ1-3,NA,CAISASRQGAAGNTIYF,TGTGCCATCAGTGCCTCAAGACAGGGGGCTGCTGGAAACACCATATATTTT
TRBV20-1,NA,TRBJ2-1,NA,CSAPLHNEQFF,TGCAGTGCCCCTCTGCACAATGAGCAGTTCTTC
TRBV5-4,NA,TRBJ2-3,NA,CASTQAGGITDTQYF,TGTGCCAGCACCCAGGCAGGCGGGATCACAGATACGCAGTATTTT
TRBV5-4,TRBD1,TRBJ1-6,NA,CASRPPGGSNSPLHF,TGTGCCAGCAGACCTCCAGGGGGGAGTAATTCACCCCTCCACTTT
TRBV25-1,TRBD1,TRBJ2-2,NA,CASRGDRGDTGELFF,TGTGCCAGCCGGGGAGACAGGGGCGACACCGGGGAGCTGTTTTTT
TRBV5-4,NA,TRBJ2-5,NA,CASSFPGRGYQETQYF,TGTGCCAGCAGCTTCCCAGGCAGGGGTTACCAAGAGACCCAGTACTTC
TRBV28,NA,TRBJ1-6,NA,CASSAGTKNSPLHF,TGTGCCAGCAGCGCCGGGACAAAGAATTCACCCCTCCACTTT
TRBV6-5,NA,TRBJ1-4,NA,CASSRHSTNEKLFF,TGTGCCAGCAGCCGACATTCAACTAATGAAAAACTGTTTTTT
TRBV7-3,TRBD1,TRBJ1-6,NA,CASSLTGENSPLHF,TGTGCCAGCAGCTTGACAGGGGAGAATTCACCCCTCCACTTT
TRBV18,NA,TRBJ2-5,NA,CASSIQETQYF,TGTGCCAGCTCAATCCAAGAGACCCAGTACTTC
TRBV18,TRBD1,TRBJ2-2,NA,CASSPSWDRRPGELFF,TGTGCCAGCTCACCATCCTGGGACAGGCGACCCGGGGAGCTGTTTTTT
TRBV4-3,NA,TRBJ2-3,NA,CASSQEGLFTDTQYF,TGCGCCAGCAGCCAAGAGGGACTCTTCACAGATACGCAGTATTTT
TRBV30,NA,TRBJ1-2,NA,CAWSVLAGGAGGYTF,TGTGCCTGGAGTGTACTGGCAGGAGGTGCTGGAGGCTACACCTTC
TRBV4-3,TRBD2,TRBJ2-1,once,CASSQDTIAGFDEQFF,TGCGCCAGCAGCCAAGATACGATAGCGGGATTCGATGAGCAGTTCTTC
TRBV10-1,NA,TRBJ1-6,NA,CASQGQPNSPLHF,TGCGCCAGCCAGGGACAACCTAATTCACCCCTCCACTTT
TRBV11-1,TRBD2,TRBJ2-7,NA,CASSKDFGAGVREQYF,TGTGCCAGCAGCAAGGACTTCGGAGCGGGGGTGAGGGAGCAGTACTTC
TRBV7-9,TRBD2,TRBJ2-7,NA,CASSPTRGGAYEQYF,TGTGCCAGCAGCCCTACCCGGGGGGGTGCCTACGAGCAGTACTTC